This TCR beta chain was retrieved from a study of blood T cells in healthy people across ages (dated by TCRdb to between 2014 and 2016). In terms of the full investigation: In model experiments, template switching captured roughly one uniquely barcoded TCR beta cDNA molecule for every two T cells. Donors of different ages were randomly distributed across sequencing lanes to avoid experimental bias. Using deep sequencing normalized with unique cDNA molecular identifiers, the study measured how TCR beta repertoire diversity changes with age. The study analyzed two additional independent replicas of 1 million unique cDNA reads from the same blood draw for two donors, one aged 18 to 30 and one aged 80 or older. The donors were split into four age groups: young (average around 15 years), middle-aged (39), aged (more than 60) and long-lived (approximately 80).

Receptor amplification or capture employed 5' RACE. The sequencing machine was an Illumina HiSeq 2500. A second PCR of about 6 to 11 cycles was run with a J-beta primer mix and a sample-barcoded 5' primer. Each TCR beta cDNA molecule received a unique molecular identifier from a template-switch 5' adaptor carrying 12 random nucleotides. Each sample yielded at least 3 million CDR3-containing paired-end reads. First-strand cDNA synthesis was performed from all RNA using the Mint cDNA synthesis kit, with priming by a TRBC-specific oligonucleotide. Following uracil-DNA glycosylase treatment, a first 18-cycle PCR with universal primers M1SS and BC2_uni_R was performed on all cDNA. In the source study's methods: Each sample was normalized by randomly selecting 1 million high-quality reads, each carrying a distinct molecular identifier. Instead of being binned into consensus sequences, reads with shared molecular identifiers were discarded. MiTCR, with a Q25 quality threshold and the strictest error-elimination algorithm, was used for CDR3 identification, clonotype clustering and error correction. A nonparametric unseen species model using Euler transformation provided a lower-bound estimate of total TCR beta diversity. TCRdb's own reprocessing of the public reads used fastp at Q25 and MiXCR and kept productive beta chains. Rows are unified per CDR3 protein, each entry keeping the most common DNA and genes. The V and J calls follow TCRdb's processing rather than the paper's. The sample data list 1.5 million to 2 million distinct CDR3 sequences, and 28% of these were observed just once. Together, the top ten hold 7.7% of the sample.

Systemically healthy Caucasian individuals from Russia, 39 in total and aged about 6 to 100 years, were included as donors. Around 9.9 milliliters of peripheral blood were collected from each donor into EDTA-treated Vacutainer tubes. Ficoll-Paque density-gradient centrifugation was used to isolate PBMCs, with at least 6.5 million per sample. Total RNA was extracted from PBMCs with Trizol reagent, with at least 5.5 micrograms obtained per sample. For every donor, flow cytometry on a PBMC aliquot measured the percentage of naive CD45RAhigh/CD27high T cells. This clonotype was seen more than once but under ten times. Its antigen remains undetermined. No much larger clone is present one base from it, and per-base qualities are unavailable. Per the germline V gene, SGHDT is the CDR1 and YYEEEE is the CDR2. V is pared back by 3 bases and J by 2 bases, with 17 bases lying between the germline termini. The cysteine opens and the phenylalanine closes a CDR3 of 16 amino acids. Of the read, only the CDR3 DNA is kept; its 48 bases are in frame from base 1.

General study outcomes and caveats: Observed TCR beta diversity correlated strongly with the percentage of naive T cells measured by flow cytometry. Donor CMV infection status was unknown, potentially confounding age-related changes in expanded clonotypes. Estimates of total diversity based on one million sequenced T cells were considered lower bounds and underestimates. Observed TCR beta diversity per million T cells fell roughly linearly with age, and a significant reduction was already apparent by age about 43. Because profiling used bulk unsorted PBMCs, naive and antigen-experienced compartments could not be compared conclusively. The long-lived group showed more naive CD4+ T cells, fewer expanded clones and increased TCR diversity than the aged group, suggesting age selection.

Source material: blood. The chain is made from TRBV5-6 and TRBJ2-5; the D gene is tentatively TRBD1 or TRBD2, each matching 5 bases. This receptor was taken from a woman aged 25 to 39 in good health. This receptor carries the CDR3 CASSSGQEGIQETQYF. The sequenced DNA: TGTGCCAGCAGCTCGGGTCAAGAGGGGATACAAGAGACCCAGTACTTC.